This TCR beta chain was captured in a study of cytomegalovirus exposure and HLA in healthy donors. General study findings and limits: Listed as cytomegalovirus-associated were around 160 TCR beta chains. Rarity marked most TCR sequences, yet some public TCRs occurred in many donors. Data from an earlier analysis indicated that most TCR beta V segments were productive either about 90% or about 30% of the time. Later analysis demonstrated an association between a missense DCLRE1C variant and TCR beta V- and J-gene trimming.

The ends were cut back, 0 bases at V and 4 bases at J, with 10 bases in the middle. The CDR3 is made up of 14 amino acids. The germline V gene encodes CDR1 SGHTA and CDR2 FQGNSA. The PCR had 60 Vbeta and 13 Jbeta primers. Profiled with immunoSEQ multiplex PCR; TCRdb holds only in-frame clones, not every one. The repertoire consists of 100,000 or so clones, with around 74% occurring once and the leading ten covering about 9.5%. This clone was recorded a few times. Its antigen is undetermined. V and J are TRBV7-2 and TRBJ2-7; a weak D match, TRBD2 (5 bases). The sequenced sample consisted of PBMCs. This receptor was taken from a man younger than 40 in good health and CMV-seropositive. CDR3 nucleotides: TGTGCCAGCAGCTTAGCATCTAGCCAGTACGAGCAGTACTTC. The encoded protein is CASSLASSQYEQYF.